Below, 5 T cell receptor beta chains from the same sample are listed, as sequenced in a study of T cell repertoires in cytomegalovirus infection. One entry per CDR3 protein results from TCRdb running MiXCR on the reads. The table lists around 350,000 distinct CDR3 sequences, 15% to 20% of them singletons. Sequencing was performed on PBMCs. The source is a human donor in good health (CMV status not recorded). Some clones in this sample may be carry-over from other donors' samples.

The sample holds a few counts of this clonotype. The chain has TRBV7-6 and TRBJ2-5; D is unresolved. The CDR3 contains 14 residues. The V gene lost 2 bases and the J gene lost 3 bases, with 10 bases spanning the gap. Germline loops: CDR1 SGHVS, CDR2 FNYEAQ. The CDR3 DNA is TGTGCCAGCAGCTTAAGTCCAGGAAAAGAGACCCAGTACTTC. This sequence encodes CASSLSPGKETQYF. The full variable domain, rest sourced from reference TRBV7-6 and TRBJ2-5, is GAGVSQSPRYKVTKRGQDVALRCDPISGHVSLYWYRQALGQGPEFLTYFNYEAQQDKSGLPNDRFSAERPEGSISTLTIQRTEQRDSAMYRCASSLSPGKETQYFGPGTRLLVL.

The chain uses TRBV29-1 and TRBJ2-1; 10 bases are shared with TRBD2. The V gene's germline CDR1 is SQVTM and CDR2 ANQGSEA. V shed 6 bases, J shed 8 bases, and the junction held 7 bases outside the gene matches. This CDR3 is 13 amino acids long. In DNA form, the CDR3 reads TGCAGCGTCTCACTAGCGGGAAGATATGAGCAGTTCTTC. It encodes CSVSLAGRYEQFF.

This clonotype came up many times. The rearrangement uses TRBV7-2 and TRBJ2-5, with a weak D call TRBD2 (6 bases). The CDR3 is made up of 16 amino acids. The ends were cut back, 1 base at V and 2 bases at J, with 14 bases in the middle. Germline loops: CDR1 SGHTA, CDR2 FQGNSA. The CDR3 loop is CASSLVGAGSQETQYF. CDR3 in DNA: TGTGCCAGCAGCTTAGTGGGCGCGGGGTCACAAGAGACCCAGTACTTC.

This clonotype occurred once. V gene TRBV4-1 combines with J gene TRBJ2-1; 7 nucleotides match TRBD2. The germline V gene has CDR1 MGHRA and CDR2 YSYEKL. The CDR3 spans 17 residues. Trimming cost V 4 bases and J 0 bases; bases outside gene matches: 9. The CDR3, as DNA: TGCGCCAGCAGCCGCCGCGGGACTACGAACTCCTACAATGAGCAGTTCTTC. It specifies CASSRRGTTNSYNEQFF.

This clonotype was counted only a few times. The V call is TRBV7-8, the J call TRBJ2-7; D call uncertain. The CDR3 consists of 14 residues. CDR1 and CDR2 (germline): SGHVS, FQNEAQ. The germline V and J ends were trimmed by 1 base and 2 bases, with 9 bases remaining between them. CDR3 coding DNA: TGTGCCAGCAGCTTAGGGCGCCGCGCCTACGAGCAGTACTTC. Protein sequence: CASSLGRRAYEQYF.